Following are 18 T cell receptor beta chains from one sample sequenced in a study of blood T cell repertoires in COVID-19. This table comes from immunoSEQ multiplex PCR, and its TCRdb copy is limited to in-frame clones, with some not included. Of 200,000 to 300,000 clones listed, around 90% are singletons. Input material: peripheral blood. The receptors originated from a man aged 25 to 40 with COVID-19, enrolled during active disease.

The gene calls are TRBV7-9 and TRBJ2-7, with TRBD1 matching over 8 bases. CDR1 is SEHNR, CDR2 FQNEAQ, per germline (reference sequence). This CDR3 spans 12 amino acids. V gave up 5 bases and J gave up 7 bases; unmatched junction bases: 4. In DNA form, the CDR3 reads TGTGCCAGCAGCAAGACAGGGGTTGAGCAGTACTTC. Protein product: CASSKTGVEQYF.

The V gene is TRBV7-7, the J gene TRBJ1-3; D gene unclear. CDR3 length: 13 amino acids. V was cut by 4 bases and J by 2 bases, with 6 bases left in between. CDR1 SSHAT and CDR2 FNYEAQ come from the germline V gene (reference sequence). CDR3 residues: CASSSFAGNTIYF. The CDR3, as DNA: TGTGCCAGCAGCTCCTTCGCTGGAAACACCATATATTTT.

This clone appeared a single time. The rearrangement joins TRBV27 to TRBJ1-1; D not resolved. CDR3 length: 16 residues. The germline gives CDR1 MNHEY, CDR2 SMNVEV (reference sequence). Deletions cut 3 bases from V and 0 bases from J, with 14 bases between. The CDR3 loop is CASSLIPGTLNTEAFF. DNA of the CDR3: TGTGCCAGCAGTTTGATCCCAGGCACTTTGAACACTGAAGCTTTCTTT.

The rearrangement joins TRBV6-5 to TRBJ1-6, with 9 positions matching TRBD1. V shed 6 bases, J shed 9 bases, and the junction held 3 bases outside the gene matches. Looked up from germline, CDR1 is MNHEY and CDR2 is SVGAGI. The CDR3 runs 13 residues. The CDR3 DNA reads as TGTGCCAGCAGGACAGGGGGGAGTTCACCCCTCCACTTT. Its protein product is CASRTGGSSPLHF.

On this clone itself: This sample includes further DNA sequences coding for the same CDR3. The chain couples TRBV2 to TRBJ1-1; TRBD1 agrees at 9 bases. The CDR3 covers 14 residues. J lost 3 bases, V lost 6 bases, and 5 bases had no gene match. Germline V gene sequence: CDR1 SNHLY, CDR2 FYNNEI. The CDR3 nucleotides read TGTGCCAGCAGCGGACAGGGGATTGACACTGAAGCTTTCTTT. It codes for CASSGQGIDTEAFF.

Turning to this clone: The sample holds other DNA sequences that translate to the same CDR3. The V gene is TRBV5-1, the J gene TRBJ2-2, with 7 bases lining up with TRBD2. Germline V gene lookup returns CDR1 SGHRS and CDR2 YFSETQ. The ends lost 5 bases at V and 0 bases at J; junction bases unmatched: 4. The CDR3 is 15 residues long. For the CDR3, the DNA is TGCGCCAGCAGTCTAGCGGTTGCGAACACCGGGGAGCTGTTTTTT. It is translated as CASSLAVANTGELFF.

CDR3 loop: CASSFTDRAFNEQFF. In nucleotides, the CDR3 is TGTGCCAGCAGCTTTACCGACAGGGCCTTTAATGAGCAGTTCTTC. The V call is TRBV11-2, the J call TRBJ2-1; 7 nucleotides align to TRBD1. V was pared by 3 bases and J by 7 bases, with 9 bases of the junction left unmatched. Germline loops: CDR1 SGHAT, CDR2 FQNNGV. The CDR3 consists of 15 residues.

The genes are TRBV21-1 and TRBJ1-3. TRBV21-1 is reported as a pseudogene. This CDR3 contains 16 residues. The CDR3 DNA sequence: TGTGCCAGCATTCCTAATCGGACTGACTCTGGAAACACCATATATTTT. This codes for CASIPNRTDSGNTIYF.

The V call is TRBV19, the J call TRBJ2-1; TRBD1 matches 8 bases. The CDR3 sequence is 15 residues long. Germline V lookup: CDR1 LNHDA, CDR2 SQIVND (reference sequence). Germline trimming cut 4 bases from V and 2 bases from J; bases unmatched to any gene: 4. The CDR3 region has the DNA TGTGCCAGTAGTACTGGACAGGGTGCCTACAATGAGCAGTTCTTC. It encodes CASSTGQGAYNEQFF.

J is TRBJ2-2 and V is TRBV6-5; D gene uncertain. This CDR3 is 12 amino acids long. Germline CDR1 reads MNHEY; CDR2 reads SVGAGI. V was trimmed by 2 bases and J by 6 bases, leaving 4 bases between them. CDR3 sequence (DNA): TGTGCCAGCAGTTACGGCCCCGGGGAGCTGTTTTTT. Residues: CASSYGPGELFF.

CDR3 amino acids: CASSGGGYTGELFF. In DNA, the CDR3 is TGTGCCAGCAGCGGCGGGGGGTACACCGGGGAGCTGTTTTTT. V and J are TRBV11-2 and TRBJ2-2; 8 nucleotides align to TRBD2. CDR1 SGHAT and CDR2 FQNNGV come from the germline V gene. Germline trimming cut 5 bases from V and 3 bases from J; bases unmatched to any gene: 2. The CDR3 has 14 residues.

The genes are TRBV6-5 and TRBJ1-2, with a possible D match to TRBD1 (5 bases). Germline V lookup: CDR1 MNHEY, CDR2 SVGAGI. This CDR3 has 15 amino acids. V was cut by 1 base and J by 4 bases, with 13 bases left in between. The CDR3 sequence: CASSYLGRDGYGYTF. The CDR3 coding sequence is TGTGCCAGCAGTTACTTGGGCAGGGATGGCTATGGCTACACCTTC.

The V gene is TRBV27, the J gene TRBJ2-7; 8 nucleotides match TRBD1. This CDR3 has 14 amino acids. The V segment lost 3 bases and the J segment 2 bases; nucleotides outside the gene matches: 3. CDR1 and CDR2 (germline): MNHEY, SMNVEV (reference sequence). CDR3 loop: CASSFAGGTYEQYF. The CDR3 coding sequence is TGTGCCAGCAGTTTTGCAGGGGGCACCTACGAGCAGTACTTC.

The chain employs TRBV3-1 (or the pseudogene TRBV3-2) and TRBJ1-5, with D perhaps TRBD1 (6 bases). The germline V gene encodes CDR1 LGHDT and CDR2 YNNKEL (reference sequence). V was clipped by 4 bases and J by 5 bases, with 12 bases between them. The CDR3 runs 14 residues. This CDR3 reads CASSLSQGDQPQHF. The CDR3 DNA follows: TGTGCCAGCAGCCTATCACAGGGTGATCAGCCCCAGCATTTT.

The CDR3 loop is CASSFGSSGANVLTF. As DNA, the CDR3 is TGTGCCAGCAGCTTTGGGAGTTCTGGGGCCAACGTCCTGACTTTC. The rearrangement links TRBV5-4 to TRBJ2-6; TRBD2 might be the D (5 bases). This CDR3 is built from 15 residues. V was trimmed by 2 bases and J by 1 base, leaving 7 bases between them. The germline CDR1 and CDR2 sequences are SGHNT and YYREEE (reference sequence).

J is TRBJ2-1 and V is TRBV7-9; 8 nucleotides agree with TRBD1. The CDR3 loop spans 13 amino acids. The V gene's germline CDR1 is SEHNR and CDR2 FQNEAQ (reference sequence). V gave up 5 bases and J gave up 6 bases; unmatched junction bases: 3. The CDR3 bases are TGTGCCAGCAGCGCGACAGGGGTCAATGAGCAGTTCTTC. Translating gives CASSATGVNEQFF.

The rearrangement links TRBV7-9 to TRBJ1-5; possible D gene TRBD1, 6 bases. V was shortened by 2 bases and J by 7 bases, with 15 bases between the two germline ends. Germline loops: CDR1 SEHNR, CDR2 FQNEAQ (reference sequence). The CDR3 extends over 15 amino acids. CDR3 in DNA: TGTGCCAGCAGCTTATCCCTCACAGGGAACCAGCCCCAGCATTTT. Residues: CASSLSLTGNQPQHF. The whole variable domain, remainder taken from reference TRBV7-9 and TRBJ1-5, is DTGVSQNPRHKITKRGQNVTFRCDPISEHNRLYWYRQTLGQGPEFLTYFQNEAQLEKSRLLSDRFSAERPKGSFSTLEIQRTEQGDSAMYLCASSLSLTGNQPQHFGDGTRLSIL.

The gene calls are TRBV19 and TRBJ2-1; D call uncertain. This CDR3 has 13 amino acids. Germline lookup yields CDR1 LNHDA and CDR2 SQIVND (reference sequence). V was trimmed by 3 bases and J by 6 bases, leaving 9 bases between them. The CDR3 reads CASSMVSGNEQFF. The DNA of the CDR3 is TGTGCCAGTAGTATGGTCAGTGGCAATGAGCAGTTCTTC.